This entry describes one TCR beta chain. Its specificity is not known. This CDR3 is built from 16 residues. Germline V CDR1 and CDR2: SGHRS, YFSETQ. V lost 4 bases and J lost 5, with 18 bases in between. This record belongs to a study of cytomegalovirus exposure and HLA in healthy donors. Notes on the study in general: Per published reports, the classifier diagnosed cytomegalovirus status with high specificity and sensitivity. A missense variant in DCLRE1C was later tied to TCR beta V- and J-gene trimming. Highest at DRB1 and lowest at HLA-C, TCR association rates differed among HLA loci in a later analysis.

The primer mix had 60 Vbeta and 13 Jbeta primers. Produced via immunoSEQ multiplex PCR; TCRdb's table is partial and in-frame only. The table has about 270,000 clones, roughly two thirds seen once. This TCR was sampled from a female donor in good health and CMV-seronegative. The chain couples TRBV5-1 to TRBJ2-2, with a weak D call TRBD1 (5 bases). What was sequenced was PBMCs. CDR3 nucleotides: TGCGCCAGCAGCGGGGCTAGTGGCGGTACTACCGGGGAGCTGTTTTTT. Translation: CASSGASGGTTGELFF.